This TCR beta chain was retrieved from a study of regulatory T cells in long-lasting Graves disease. Time point indicated: newly diagnosed GD, antithyroid drugs for less than 3 months. PBMCs provided the RNA from which the TCR library was made. Many counts were recorded for this clonotype. This CDR3 has 14 amino acids. CDR1 is KGHDR, CDR2 SFDVKD, per germline. The V end lost 5 bases, the J end lost 0 bases, and 10 bases lay between the germline ends. Arm-PCR of CDR3 regions and iRepertoire HTBI primers were the basis on which TCR beta libraries were built. TCRdb reprocessed the multiplex PCR reads with MiXCR, giving one entry per CDR3 protein. The table shows approximately 360,000 distinct CDR3 sequences, with about 11% occurring only once. The same data also contributed to another study, on T cells in Graves' hyperthyroidism and ophthalmopathy.

This TCR derives from a woman under 30 with Graves disease. The starting material was peripheral blood mononuclear cells (PBMCs), obtained at new diagnosis, from a patient treated with antithyroid drugs. This rearrangement joins TRBV24-1 to TRBJ2-7; D remains unclear. This CDR3 reads CATSAAAGSYEQYF. The CDR3 DNA reads TGTGCCACCAGTGCTGCGGCAGGCTCCTACGAGCAGTACTTC.